This TCR beta chain was documented in a study of blood T cell repertoires in COVID-19. Overall study context: Sites in the United States, Italy and Spain provided acute and convalescent COVID-19 samples. T cells, B-cell-depleted T cells, or PBMCs provided the cDNA or gDNA that served as material.

In the original processing: How many nucleated cells were present was estimated from reference gene primer amplification. The method was immunoSEQ multiplex PCR; TCRdb's version includes in-frame clones alone and lacks a portion of them. V and J calls and clone size are given by that table; D and trimming were obtained from the DNA. The sample records some 160,000 clones, around nine tenths being singletons. Seattle cases were enrolled at active infection and followed longitudinally. This CDR3 comprises 15 residues. Trimming took off 9 bases at V and 6 bases at J, with 22 bases between the two ends. The chain carries TRBV5-3 and TRBJ1-5; D might be TRBD1 (6 bases). TRBV5-3 carries the ORF label, with uncertain function. The sequenced sample consisted of peripheral blood. The origin of this receptor is a woman aged 80 or older with COVID-19, enrolled during active disease. CDR3 DNA sequence: TGTGCCAACAGAGACGAAGGGGGTTGTGGTCAGCCCCAGCATTTT. Encoded protein: CANRDEGGCGQPQHF.